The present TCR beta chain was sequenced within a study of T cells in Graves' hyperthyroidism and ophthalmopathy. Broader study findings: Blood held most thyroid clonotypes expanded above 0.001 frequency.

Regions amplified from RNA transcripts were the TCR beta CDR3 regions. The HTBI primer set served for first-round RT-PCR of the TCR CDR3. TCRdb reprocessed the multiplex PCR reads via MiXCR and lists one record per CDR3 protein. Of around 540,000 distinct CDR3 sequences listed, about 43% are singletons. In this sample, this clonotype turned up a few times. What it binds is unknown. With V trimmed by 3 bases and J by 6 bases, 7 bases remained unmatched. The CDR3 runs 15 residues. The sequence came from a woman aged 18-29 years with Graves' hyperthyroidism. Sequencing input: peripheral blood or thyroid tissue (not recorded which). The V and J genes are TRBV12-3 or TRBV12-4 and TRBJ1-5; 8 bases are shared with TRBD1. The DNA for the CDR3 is TGTGCCAGCAGTTTTTCCCGACAGGGGATTCAGCCCCAGCATTTT. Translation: CASSFSRQGIQPQHF.